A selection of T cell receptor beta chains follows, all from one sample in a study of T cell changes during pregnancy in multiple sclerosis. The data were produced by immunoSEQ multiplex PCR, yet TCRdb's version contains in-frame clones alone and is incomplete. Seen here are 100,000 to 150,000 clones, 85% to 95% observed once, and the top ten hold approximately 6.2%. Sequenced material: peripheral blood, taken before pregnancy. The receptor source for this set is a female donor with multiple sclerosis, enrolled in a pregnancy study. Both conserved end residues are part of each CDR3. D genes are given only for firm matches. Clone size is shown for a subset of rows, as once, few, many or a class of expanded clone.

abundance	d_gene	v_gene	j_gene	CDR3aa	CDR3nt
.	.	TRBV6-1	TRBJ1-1	CATSVGVDTEAFF	TGTGCCACCAGTGTCGGGGTAGACACTGAAGCTTTCTTT
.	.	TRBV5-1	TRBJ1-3	CASSFEDRGNTIYF	TGCGCCAGCAGCTTTGAGGACAGAGGAAACACCATATATTTT
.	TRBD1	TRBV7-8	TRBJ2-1	CASSAGTVTYNEQFF	TGTGCCAGCAGCGCAGGGACAGTGACTTACAATGAGCAGTTCTTC
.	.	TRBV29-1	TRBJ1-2	CSVTGPAGYGYTF	TGCAGCGTTACTGGACCGGCGGGCTATGGCTACACCTTC
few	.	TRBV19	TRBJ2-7	CASSPVPTGLTYEQYF	TGTGCCAGTAGCCCGGTCCCAACCGGACTTACCTACGAGCAGTACTTC
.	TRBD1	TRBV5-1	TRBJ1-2	CASSPGDRGYGYTF	TGCGCCAGCAGCCCCGGGGACAGGGGATATGGCTACACCTTC
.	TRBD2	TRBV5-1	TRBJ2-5	CASSWSGTSGDDMGETQYF	TGCGCCAGCAGCTGGTCAGGGACTAGCGGGGATGATATGGGGGAGACCCAGTACTTC
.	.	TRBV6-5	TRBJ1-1	CASRRRVDDTEAFF	TGTGCCAGCAGACGGAGGGTAGATGACACTGAAGCTTTCTTT
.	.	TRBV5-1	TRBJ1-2	CASRLALGPNYGYTF	TGCGCCAGCAGACTGGCCCTGGGCCCCAACTATGGCTACACCTTC
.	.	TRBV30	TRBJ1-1	CAWKGSLDTEAFF	TGTGCCTGGAAAGGTAGCCTCGACACTGAAGCTTTCTTT
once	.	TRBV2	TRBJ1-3	CASSEERLYSGNTIYF	TGTGCCAGCAGTGAAGAGAGGCTTTACTCTGGAAACACCATATATTTT
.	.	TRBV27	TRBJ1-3	CASSFPPNTIYF	TGTGCCAGCAGTTTCCCTCCAAACACCATATATTTT
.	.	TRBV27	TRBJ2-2	CASSSDSTGSRELFF	TGTGCCAGCAGTTCCGACTCTACGGGGTCCCGGGAGCTGTTTTTT
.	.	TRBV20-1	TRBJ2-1	CSAPRDEQFF	TGCAGTGCGCCGAGGGATGAGCAGTTCTTC
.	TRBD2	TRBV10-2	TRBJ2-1	CASGGLAGPNEQFF	TGCGCCAGCGGGGGGCTAGCGGGCCCAAATGAGCAGTTCTTC
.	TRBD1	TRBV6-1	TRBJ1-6	CASSPRDRDNSPLHF	TGTGCCAGCAGTCCCCGGGACAGGGATAATTCACCCCTCCACTTT
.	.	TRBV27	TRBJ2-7	CASSHQTDSYEQYF	TGTGCCAGCAGTCACCAGACAGATTCCTACGAGCAGTACTTC
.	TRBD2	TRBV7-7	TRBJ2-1	CASSPRTSGGRNEQFF	TGTGCCAGCAGCCCACGGACTAGCGGGGGTAGGAATGAGCAGTTCTTC
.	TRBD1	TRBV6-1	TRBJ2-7	CASSENPPTGPHSYEQYF	TGTGCCAGCAGTGAAAACCCCCCGACAGGGCCACACTCCTACGAGCAGTACTTC
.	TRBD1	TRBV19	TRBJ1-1	CASSLRDRGRGHTEAFF	TGTGCCAGTAGTCTCCGGGACAGGGGGCGCGGGCACACTGAAGCTTTCTTT
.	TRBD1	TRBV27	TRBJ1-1	CASSRPGTGSNTEAFF	TGTGCCAGCAGTCGTCCCGGGACAGGGTCGAACACTGAAGCTTTCTTT
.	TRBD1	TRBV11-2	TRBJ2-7	CASSYRDRRYEQYF	TGTGCCAGCAGCTACCGGGACAGGCGGTACGAGCAGTACTTC
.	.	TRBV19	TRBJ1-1	CASSIRHSSRNTEAFF	TGTGCCAGTAGTATACGTCATAGTTCGAGGAACACTGAAGCTTTCTTT
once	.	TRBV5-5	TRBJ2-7	CASSWGDVNEQYF	TGTGCCAGCAGCTGGGGGGATGTAAACGAGCAGTACTTC
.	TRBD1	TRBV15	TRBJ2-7	CATSGQGVSYEQYF	TGTGCCACCAGCGGGCAGGGGGTTTCCTACGAGCAGTACTTC
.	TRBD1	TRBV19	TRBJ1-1	CASSIDRGRTEAFF	TGTGCCAGTAGTATCGACAGGGGGCGAACTGAAGCTTTCTTT
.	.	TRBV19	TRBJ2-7	CASSMTAALSYEQYF	TGTGCCAGTAGTATGACAGCAGCCCTTTCCTACGAGCAGTACTTC
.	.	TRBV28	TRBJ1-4	CASSLLAATNEKLFF	TGTGCCAGCAGTTTATTGGCTGCAACTAATGAAAAACTGTTTTTT
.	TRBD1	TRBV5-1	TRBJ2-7	CASSLGTGKIHEQYF	TGCGCCAGCAGCTTGGGGACAGGGAAGATACACGAGCAGTACTTC
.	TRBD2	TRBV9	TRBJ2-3	CASSVAGGNTDTQYF	TGTGCCAGCAGCGTAGCGGGGGGGAACACAGATACGCAGTATTTT
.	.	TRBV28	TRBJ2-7	CASSLSLELYEQYF	TGTGCCAGCAGTTTATCACTGGAGCTCTACGAGCAGTACTTC
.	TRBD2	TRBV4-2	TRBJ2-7	CASSQDQGSGGAGSYEQYF	TGTGCCAGCAGCCAAGATCAGGGTAGCGGGGGGGCCGGGTCCTACGAGCAGTACTTC
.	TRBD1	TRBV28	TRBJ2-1	CASSRMQGASYNEQFF	TGTGCCAGCAGTCGCATGCAGGGGGCAAGTTACAATGAGCAGTTCTTC
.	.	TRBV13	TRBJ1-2	CASSIFQGTYGYTF	TGTGCCAGCAGCATTTTCCAGGGTACCTATGGCTACACCTTC
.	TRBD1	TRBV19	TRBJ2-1	CASRGQGREQFF	TGTGCCAGTAGGGGACAGGGACGCGAGCAGTTCTTC
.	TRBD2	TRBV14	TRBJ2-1	CASGETSGYNEQFF	TGTGCCAGCGGAGAGACTAGCGGATACAATGAGCAGTTCTTC
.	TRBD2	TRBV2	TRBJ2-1	CASRGLATNEQFF	TGTGCCAGCAGGGGACTAGCAACCAATGAGCAGTTCTTC
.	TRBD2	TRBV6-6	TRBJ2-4	CASSSPGTSADIQYF	TGTGCCAGCAGTTCCCCCGGGACTAGCGCGGACATTCAGTACTTC
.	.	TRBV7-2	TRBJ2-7	CASSLRSPGRSGEQYF	TGTGCCAGCAGCTTACGGAGCCCAGGGCGTTCGGGCGAGCAGTACTTC
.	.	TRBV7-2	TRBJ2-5	CASSLAGRETQYF	TGTGCCAGCAGCTTAGCGGGGCGAGAGACCCAGTACTTC
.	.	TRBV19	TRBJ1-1	CASSLSGLGTEAFF	TGTGCCAGTAGTCTTTCGGGATTGGGCACTGAAGCTTTCTTT
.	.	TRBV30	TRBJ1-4	CAWSAPGEKLFF	TGTGCCTGGAGTGCCCCAGGGGAAAAACTGTTTTTT
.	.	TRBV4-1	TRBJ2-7	CASSLFDGVVSSYEQYF	TGCGCCAGCAGCCTCTTCGATGGTGTGGTGAGCTCCTACGAGCAGTACTTC
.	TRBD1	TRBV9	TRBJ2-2	CASSVGNGQGYTGELFF	TGTGCCAGCAGCGTAGGAAACGGACAGGGTTACACCGGGGAGCTGTTTTTT
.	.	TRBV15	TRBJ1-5	CATSREDFFNQPQHF	TGTGCCACCAGCAGAGAGGACTTCTTTAATCAGCCCCAGCATTTT
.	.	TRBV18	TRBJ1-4	CASSPRRVDPPWTNEKLFF	TGTGCCAGCTCACCACGCAGGGTTGATCCTCCGTGGACTAATGAAAAACTGTTTTTT
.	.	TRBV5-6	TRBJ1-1	CASSLGVEAFF	TGTGCCAGCAGCTTGGGGGTGGAGGCTTTCTTT